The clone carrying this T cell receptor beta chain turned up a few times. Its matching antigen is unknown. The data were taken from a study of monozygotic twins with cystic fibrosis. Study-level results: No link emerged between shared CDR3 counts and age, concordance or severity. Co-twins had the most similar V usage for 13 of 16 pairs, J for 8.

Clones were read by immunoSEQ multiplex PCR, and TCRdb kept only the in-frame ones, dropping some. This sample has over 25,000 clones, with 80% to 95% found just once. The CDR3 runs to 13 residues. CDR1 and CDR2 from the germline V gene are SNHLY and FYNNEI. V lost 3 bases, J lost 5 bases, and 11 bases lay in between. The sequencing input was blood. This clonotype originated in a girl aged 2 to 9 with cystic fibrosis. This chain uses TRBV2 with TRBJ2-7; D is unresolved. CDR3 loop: CASSDVGTHEQYF. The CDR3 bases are TGTGCCAGCAGTGACGTGGGTACTCACGAGCAGTACTTC.